This T cell receptor (beta chain) comes out of a study of cytomegalovirus exposure and HLA in healthy donors (dated by TCRdb to about 2017). Some background on the complete study: According to an earlier analysis of a few hundred of the donors, 150 million to 200 million T cells yielded some 120 million unique TCR beta sequences and approximately 300 Gb of sequence data. About 320 gigabases of sequencing data and approximately 85 million unique TCR sequences were included in an early release covering roughly 700 HLA-typed donors. The genetic ancestry cluster associated with self-reported Caucasian donors included 81% of the 398 genotyped donors. The aim of the study was to test whether cataloging public T cell receptors could identify signatures of past pathogen exposure. The T cell repertoires of several hundred subjects were profiled by immunosequencing and related to cytomegalovirus serostatus. A separate validation cohort of roughly 120 different subjects was used in addition to the 666-subject first cohort. To predict cytomegalovirus infection status, the study brought together high-throughput TCR immunosequencing, statistical association of individual TCRs with disease status, and machine learning. A later analysis re-analyzed previously published TCR beta repertoires from about 600 donors and added high-resolution HLA genotyping to study TCR occurrence patterns. Rather than using new phenotypic data, the later analysis identified candidate immune exposures from TCR beta sequences and from how often those sequences occurred across donors. In an earlier analysis of 587 of the donors, high-throughput TCR beta sequencing was used to judge whether each TCR beta V gene segment behaved as functional or pseudogenic. Donor age, sex, ethnicity and CMV serostatus were compiled together with the repertoire data. A later genetic analysis used genome-wide SNP genotypes for about 65% of the roughly 700 donors, treating that subset as a discovery cohort. All discovery cohort repertoires had been generated using a single sequencing platform. HLA typing covered class I and class II loci at four-digit resolution. The number of typed donors differed by locus: roughly 620-640 for A, B, C, DRB1 and DQB1; some 500 for DQA1; around 580 for DPA1; and some 430 for DPB1. Roughly five DR-DQ haplotypes were handled as single units for association and clustering because linkage in the cohort was strong. Among under 450 genotyped donors of the cohort, an average of 235,054 unique TCR beta nucleotide sequences were sequenced per donor, 15% to 20% of them non-productive. Broad study findings and their caveats: Broadly in line with IMGT annotations, most TCR beta V segments showed up in productive rearrangements about 87% or about 30% of the time in an earlier analysis of approximately 640 of the donors. A later genetic analysis reported fewer N-insertions in productive TCRs among donors in an Asian-associated ancestry cluster than the roughly 650-donor mean. The cohort was sequenced for TCR beta chains only, and without alpha or paired-chain data the features that could be detected were limited. The presence/absence analyses assumed that sequencing depth was roughly uniform across donors, and that assumption may not be true. Because HLA typing was unavailable for some donors at each locus, only the typed subset was used in association tests. While some public TCRs were present in many individuals, most TCR sequences turned up only very rarely across donors. Most CMV-associated TCR beta chains appeared to be HLA-restricted in a later analysis, and the HLA associations seemed to be driven largely by CMV exposure. In a later analysis, HLA-associated TCR beta chains were found to be more clonally expanded and to have lower generation probabilities than equally common non-associated chains. A further reported finding was that TCR beta sequences accurately predicted the HLA-A and HLA-B alleles for most subjects in the first cohort. In both the original and validation cohorts, the classifier was reported to diagnose cytomegalovirus status with high specificity and sensitivity. Because counts were too low, about 18 rarely observed V segments, including chromosome 9 orphons, were left out of the earlier analysis of 500 to 650 of the donors. The only immune exposure information available for the cohort was CMV serostatus. Because the 87-base-pair reads could not distinguish some IMGT-functional V segments, including TRBV6-2 and TRBV6-3, those segments were excluded. Linkage disequilibrium might explain the correlated functional status among segregating V segments, but an unknown experimental factor could not be excluded. The sequencing pipeline was judged likely to have produced a cluster of highly shared sequence variants as a technical artifact. Specific HLA alleles were associated with over 15,000 TCR beta sequences at a false discovery rate of 0.05 in a later analysis. A total of 150 to 200 TCR beta chains were listed by the study as associated with cytomegalovirus. According to a later analysis, TCR association rates differed among HLA loci, with DRB1 alleles showing the most associated TCRs and HLA-C alleles showing the fewest. According to the authors, the approach could potentially be generalized to other disease states and immunological phenotypes. Assigning TCR associations to individual alleles was difficult when HLA alleles, especially DR and DQ, strongly co-occurred. In a later genetic analysis, a missense DCLRE1C variant was associated with V-gene and J-gene trimming of TCR beta chains, and the association was replicated in an independent cohort. A few of the identified cytomegalovirus-associated TCR beta chains were confirmed in vitro to be specific for cytomegalovirus antigens. In a later analysis, several top co-occurrence clusters were reported to appear linked to parvovirus B19, influenza, CMV and Epstein-Barr virus.

The CDR3 runs 15 amino acids, cysteine and phenylalanine included. The sequence is cut down to CDR3 DNA, 45 bases in frame from base 1. V is pared back by 2 bases and J by 4 bases, with 12 bases lying between the germline termini. Per the germline V gene, MDHEN is the CDR1 and SYDVKM is the CDR2. The cohort consisted of approximately 670 healthy bone marrow donors. Cohort members were all nominally healthy when sampled, although unrecorded immune exposures were likely present. The donor was CMV seronegative and belonged to the group of 350 to 400 seronegative cohort members. A peripheral blood sample was provided by each donor, and peripheral blood mononuclear cells were used for TCR beta sequencing. Genomic DNA extraction from the blood cell samples was performed with the Qiagen DNeasy Blood Extraction Kit. Library construction relied on the immunoSEQ multiplex PCR assay. A mixture of 60 forward primers for TCR Vbeta segments and 13 reverse primers for TCR Jbeta segments was used in the multiplex PCR. The CDR3 region of rearranged TCR beta genes was amplified from genomic DNA with a multiplex PCR assay. Amplified TCR beta libraries were sequenced as 87-base-pair reads on the Illumina HiSeq System. From the authors' description of their analysis: In a later analysis, tens of millions of unique TCR beta chains were counted across the 650 to 700 repertoires, and roughly 11 million of these chains were shared by at least two donors. Raw reads were error-corrected and collapsed into unique sequences by a nearest-neighbor algorithm in which closely related sequences were merged to remove PCR and sequencing errors. V, D and J gene segments were assigned by aligning CDR3 sequences to IMGT reference sequences. For a sequence to be retained, at least a six-nucleotide match to both a V gene segment and a J gene segment was required. Rearrangements were classified as productive when the CDR3 lacked stop codons and remained in frame with V and J, and all other rearrangements were classified as non-productive. Following IMGT convention, CDR3 was defined as the stretch from the second conserved V-encoded cysteine to the conserved J-encoded phenylalanine. Sequences without an unambiguous match to a single V gene segment were excluded from the earlier analysis of about 600 of the donors. In an earlier analysis of 587 of the donors, a V segment was called functional when productive rearrangements were above 56.7%, and segregating when the standard deviation between donors exceeded 5%. To diagnose cytomegalovirus status from the catalog of TCR beta chain sequences, a statistical classification framework was built. In a later analysis, V and J genes were assigned by comparing TCR nucleotide sequences against IMGT/GENE-DB human TR gene sequences. The TCRdist pipeline was used in a later analysis to assign CDR3 sequences and most-parsimonious VDJ recombination scenarios. In a later analysis, every TCR beta chain was defined by the combination of its CDR3 amino acid sequence and its V-gene family, and reads without a unique V-gene family were dropped. In a later analysis, approximately 640 highly shared, low-generation-probability nucleotide sequences were removed to address suspected cross-contamination and a sequencing artifact. In a later analysis, a clonal expansion index was calculated for each public chain from normalized within-repertoire ranks of inferred template counts. In a later analysis, generation probabilities were computed using a VDJ recombination model fitted to out-of-frame rearrangements, and the results were checked against IGoR. In a later analysis, hypergeometric tests were used to score TCR-TCR, TCR-HLA and TCR-CMV co-occurrence, with a repertoire-size bias correction applied to TCR pairs. In a later analysis, false discovery rates were estimated by permuting HLA or CMV assignments 20 times. A later analysis grouped co-occurring TCRs with DBSCAN, adding TCRdist sequence similarity when clustering within HLA-allele-positive subsets. Repertoires with fewer than 30,000 or more than 120,000 public chains were left out of co-occurrence clustering, as were five repertoires with anomalous nucleotide sharing. Drawn from immuneACCESS, this table holds only the in-frame rearrangements with V and J called that TCRdb kept. Clones are partly lost; checked studies trace under half to an unresolved V gene and leave the rest unexplained. V and J calls and clone size are copied from that table; D and trimming were computed from the DNA. This sample is represented by fewer than 100,000 clones; 6.5% to 8% of them were singletons. The top ten hold roughly 2.1% of the sample.

This clone was seen only a few times. Its antigen has not been determined. No base-level quality is on record; no much larger clone is a single base apart. This clonotype was obtained from a man between 45 and 60 years old in good health and CMV-seronegative. The sample consisted of PBMCs. This receptor chain uses TRBV28 and TRBJ1-3; tentative D gene TRBD1, with 6 bases matching. The CDR3 region has the sequence CASSLGQGLGNTIYF. The DNA sequence follows: TGTGCCAGCAGTTTAGGTCAGGGGTTAGGAAACACCATATATTTT.